One and the same sample provided the 21 T cell receptor beta chains below, sequenced in a study of blood T cells in healthy people across ages (dated by TCRdb to 2013 to 2016). To prepare the library, 5' RACE was applied. TCRdb names Illumina HiSeq 2500 as the instrument used. A second PCR of about 6 to 12 cycles was performed with a sample-barcoded 5' primer and a J-beta primer mix. TCRdb itself trimmed the public reads at Q25 with fastp, ran MiXCR and retained productive beta chains. Every entry covers one CDR3 protein and lists the most common genes and DNA from its rows. The sample yields 700,000 or so distinct CDR3 sequences; 22% were counted once. The top ten clonotypes cover less than 25% of the sample. Sequencing was carried out using blood. The receptors originated from a man between 65 and 85 years old in good health.

The chain is built from TRBV18 and TRBJ2-3, with 9 bases identical to TRBD1. The CDR3 has 18 amino acids. Trimming at V came to 6 bases and at J to 3 bases, leaving 16 bases not matched to a gene. Per germline, CDR1 KGHSH and CDR2 LQKENI. The chain's CDR3 is CASSVDRGQTLPTDTQYF. As DNA, the CDR3 is TGTGCCAGCTCTGTGGACAGGGGACAAACCTTACCTACAGATACGCAGTATTTT.

This clonotype was observed a handful of times. The V gene is TRBV6-6, the J gene TRBJ1-5; no reliable D call. The CDR3 is 12 residues long. Trimming cost V 6 bases and J 4 bases, with 7 bases left between them. Looked up from germline, CDR1 is MNHNY and CDR2 is SVGAGI (reference sequence). In nucleotides, the CDR3 is TGTGCCAGCAGCAACGGTAATCAGCCCCAGCATTTT. Translation: CASSNGNQPQHF.

Remarks on this clonotype: One end of the junction varies from germline; a read error may be responsible. This chain joins TRBV7-9 and TRBJ2-1; D is ambiguous. Germline V CDR1 and CDR2: SEHNR, FQNEAQ (reference sequence). The CDR3 is 15 residues long. DNA for the CDR3: TGTGCCAGCAGCTTAGCCGCGGCCGAAAACAATGAGCAGCTCTTC. It encodes CASSLAAAENNEQLF.

The rearrangement links TRBV20-1 to TRBJ1-3; a possible D gene is TRBD1 (5 bases). Trimming stripped 5 bases from V and 4 bases from J, with 18 bases between. CDR1 and CDR2 from the germline V gene are DFQATT and SNEGSKA (reference sequence). This CDR3 is 15 amino acids long. The CDR3 DNA sequence: TGCAGTGCTTGGGACCCTGGGGAATCAGGAAACACCATATATTTT. This encodes CSAWDPGESGNTIYF.

This clonotype was counted only a few times. The chain employs TRBV24-1 and TRBJ1-2; no definite D call. The germline V gene has CDR1 KGHDR and CDR2 SFDVKD. The CDR3 runs to 15 residues. Trimming stripped 5 bases from V and 7 bases from J, with 19 bases between. The CDR3 protein is CATSGGLLDGIGYTF. DNA of the CDR3: TGTGCCACCAGTGGTGGACTCCTCGACGGTATTGGCTACACCTTC.

The chain combines TRBV5-1 with TRBJ1-1, with a weak D call TRBD1 (5 bases). The CDR3 has 15 amino acids. CDR1 and CDR2 (germline): SGHRS, YFSETQ. The germline V and J ends were trimmed by 4 bases and 3 bases, with 16 bases remaining between them. The CDR3 DNA follows: TGCGCCAGCAGCCCCTTGGACCTCAGGGACACTGAAGCTTTCTTT. Translation: CASSPLDLRDTEAFF.

This clonotype has a handful of counts. The chain has TRBV28 and TRBJ2-5, with D perhaps matching TRBD1 (5 bases). With the DNA end fitting TRBJ2-7 better, the J assignment may be wrong. CDR1 MDHEN and CDR2 SYDVKM come from the germline V gene. This CDR3 has 15 amino acids. The CDR3 DNA follows: TGTGCCAGCACACAAAGGGGTTTTGGCACCTACGAGCAGTACTTC. This sequence encodes CASTQRGFGTYEQYF.

V gene TRBV6-1 combines with J gene TRBJ2-6; D is undetermined. Trimming stripped 3 bases from V and 0 bases from J, with 9 bases between. The CDR3 consists of 16 residues. Germline values: CDR1 MNHNS, CDR2 SASEGT. The CDR3 is CASSDPVVSGANVLTF. The CDR3 DNA sequence: TGTGCCAGCAGTGACCCAGTAGTCTCTGGGGCCAACGTCCTGACTTTC.

V usage is TRBV3-1 and J usage is TRBJ1-1; D is undetermined. V lost 1 base to trimming and J lost 2 bases, with 8 bases between them. The CDR3 length is 14 residues. Germline CDR1 reads LGHDT; CDR2 reads YNNKEL (reference sequence). CDR3 protein: CASSQVSKNTEAFF. CDR3 DNA: TGTGCCAGCAGCCAAGTTTCCAAAAACACTGAAGCTTTCTTT.

The chain carries TRBV10-3 and TRBJ1-1; TRBD1 matches 8 bases. This CDR3 is 14 amino acids long. Trimming at V came to 5 bases and at J to 7 bases, leaving 9 bases not matched to a gene. From germline, CDR1 is ENHRY and CDR2 SYGVKD. The CDR3, as DNA: TGTGCCATCAGTCAAGGACAGGGAAAAAGTGAAGCTTTCTTT. Translating gives CAISQGQGKSEAFF.

The chain has TRBV20-1 and TRBJ1-4; the D gene is possibly TRBD1 (5 bases). Deletions cut 4 bases from V and 7 bases from J, with 19 bases between. CDR3 length: 15 amino acids. The V gene's germline CDR1 is DFQATT and CDR2 SNEGSKA (reference sequence). CDR3 nucleotides: TGCAGTGCTACCCCTAGGGCAGGGTACCTTGAAAAACTGTTTTTT. Residues: CSATPRAGYLEKLFF.

This rearrangement joins TRBV18 to TRBJ2-5; no clear D gene. The DNA end favors TRBJ2-7, so the J call may be wrong. Germline V gene data show CDR1 as KGHSH and CDR2 as LQKENI. This CDR3 spans 13 amino acids. CDR3 DNA sequence: TGTGCCAGCTCACCACATGCCGAAGTCGAGCAGTACTTC. It codes for CASSPHAEVEQYF.

The CDR3 spells CASSPGLAGNGELFF. In nucleotides, the CDR3 is TGTGCCAGCAGCCCGGGACTAGCGGGGAACGGGGAGCTGTTTTTT. The chain links TRBV7-9 to TRBJ2-2; TRBD2 matches at 13 bases. This CDR3 contains 15 residues. V shed 5 bases and J 7 bases; nucleotides not matched to a gene: 4. CDR1 SEHNR and CDR2 FQNEAQ come from the germline V gene (reference sequence).

V and J are TRBV6-2 or TRBV6-3 and TRBJ2-2; D not certain. CDR3 length: 16 amino acids. Germline CDR1 MNHEY, CDR2 SVGEGT. With 3 bases removed from V and 0 bases from J, the gap between germline ends came to 11 bases. CDR3 sequence reads: CASSYWWDTNTGELFF. Here the CDR3 DNA reads TGTGCCAGCAGTTATTGGTGGGATACGAACACCGGGGAGCTGTTTTTT.

Comments on this clonotype: Germline and junction disagree at one end, which may indicate a read error. V usage is TRBV20-1 and J usage is TRBJ1-4; TRBD1 aligns across 7 bases. The CDR3 consists of 13 residues. Per the germline V gene, CDR1 is DFQATT and CDR2 is SNEGSKA (reference sequence). The CDR3 region has the DNA TGCAGTGCGGCCCGACAGGGAGATGAAAAACCGTTTTTT. Translation: CSAARQGDEKPFF.

This clonotype was recorded only once. The chain combines TRBV18 with TRBJ2-7; D perhaps matches TRBD1 (6 bases). Germline values: CDR1 KGHSH, CDR2 LQKENI. V was trimmed by 3 bases and J by 3 bases, leaving 9 bases between them. The CDR3 spans 13 residues. The CDR3 region has the DNA TGTGCCAGCTCACCGGGACAACACTACGAGCAGTACGTC. Amino acid sequence: CASSPGQHYEQYV.

V usage is TRBV12-3 or TRBV12-4 and J usage is TRBJ2-2; 7 bases agree with TRBD2. The CDR3 length is 14 residues. V lost 6 bases, J lost 7 bases, and 8 bases stayed unmatched. DNA for the CDR3: TGTGCCAGCAGCAGAGGCGGGAGTCACGGGGAGCTGTTTTTT. Amino acids: CASSRGGSHGELFF.

This clonotype came up a few times. The rearrangement links TRBV5-6 to TRBJ2-7, with no clear D. Germline V gene data show CDR1 as SGHDT and CDR2 as YYEEEE. The CDR3 is made up of 13 amino acids. With 4 bases removed from V and 2 bases from J, the gap between germline ends came to 10 bases. The CDR3 DNA reads TGTGCCAGCAGCGCGACCACAGCCTACGAGCAGTACTTC. It specifies CASSATTAYEQYF.

This clonotype was observed a handful of times. The CDR3 region is CATQAINYGYTF. The DNA for the CDR3 is TGTGCCACCCAGGCTATTAACTATGGCTACACCTTC. The J gene is TRBJ1-2, the V gene TRBV28, with D unclear. The germline V and J ends were trimmed by 10 bases and 1 base, with 10 bases remaining between them. CDR1 and CDR2 from the germline V gene are MDHEN and SYDVKM. The CDR3 totals 12 residues.

This clonotype was counted at least ten times. As DNA, the CDR3 is TGTGCCAGCAGCCACCGACCGAGACAAGAGACCCAGTACTTC. Protein product: CASSHRPRQETQYF. V usage is TRBV14 and J usage is TRBJ2-5; D gene ambiguous. CDR3 length: 14 residues. The germline gives CDR1 SGHDN, CDR2 FVKESK. Trimming took off 3 bases at V and 2 bases at J, with 10 bases between the two ends.

J is TRBJ2-3 and V is TRBV5-1; 11 bases agree with TRBD1. From germline, CDR1 is SGHRS and CDR2 YFSETQ. Unmatched junction bases numbered 16, after V lost 2 bases and J lost 2 bases. This CDR3 has 20 amino acids. The CDR3 region has the DNA TGCGCCAGCAGCTTTCTGATCTCGGACAGGGGGCCCGAGAACACAGATACGCAGTATTTT. This codes for CASSFLISDRGPENTDTQYF.